The present TCR beta chain was sequenced within a study of T cells in Graves' hyperthyroidism and ophthalmopathy. Amplified TCR beta CDR3 regions derived from RNA transcripts. The HTBI set primed first-round TCR CDR3 RT-PCR. TCRdb re-called the multiplex PCR reads through MiXCR, storing one row per CDR3 protein. The sample lists some 250,000 distinct CDR3 sequences; roughly 15% were seen once. J lost 0 bases, V lost 1 base, and 6 bases had no gene match. CDR3 length equals 16 residues. The material sequenced was blood. The chain has TRBV12-3 or TRBV12-4 and TRBJ2-7, with 7 nucleotides matching TRBD1. The TCR originated in a woman in her 50s with Graves' hyperthyroidism that later progressed to Graves' ophthalmopathy. The CDR3 protein is CASSLGQGESSYEQYF. For the CDR3, the DNA is TGTGCCAGCAGTTTAGGGCAGGGGGAAAGCTCCTACGAGCAGTACTTC.